Listed below are T cell receptor beta chains from one sample, sequenced in a study of T cell repertoires in cytomegalovirus infection. MiXCR was run by TCRdb on the reads, yielding one entry per CDR3 protein. The sample contains about 460,000 distinct CDR3 sequences, approximately 11% of which appear only once. The source material was PBMCs. These TCRs come from a human donor in good health (CMV status not recorded). Some clones in this sample may be carry-over from other donors' samples. Each CDR3 is given with its conserved first and last residue. The D gene is left open where the match is weak. Clone size is not always given. Where it is, it says once, few, many or a class for expanded clones.

clone size: many
V gene: TRBV11-2
J gene: TRBJ2-2
D gene: TRBD1
CDR3 protein: CASSTQGVRNPNTGELFF
CDR3 DNA: TGTGCCAGCTCCACCCAGGGGGTCCGGAACCCGAACACCGGGGAGCTGTTTTTT

clone size: many
V gene: TRBV6-1
J gene: TRBJ1-1
D gene: -
CDR3 protein: CASSDGLWNTEAFF
CDR3 DNA: TGTGCCAGCAGTGATGGTTTGTGGAACACTGAAGCTTTCTTT

clone size: many
V gene: TRBV7-8
J gene: TRBJ2-3
D gene: TRBD2
CDR3 protein: CASSSGLADTPLADTQYF
CDR3 DNA: TGTGCCAGCAGCTCGGGACTAGCGGATACCCCCCTGGCAGATACGCAGTATTTT

clone size: -
V gene: TRBV5-1
J gene: TRBJ1-1
D gene: -
CDR3 protein: CASTDTMNTEAFF
CDR3 DNA: TGCGCCAGCACGGACACGATGAACACTGAAGCTTTCTTT

clone size: few
V gene: TRBV7-6
J gene: TRBJ2-7
D gene: -
CDR3 protein: CASSNPGEQYF
CDR3 DNA: TGTGCCAGCTCTAATCCGGGGGAGCAGTACTTC

clone size: -
V gene: TRBV4-2
J gene: TRBJ2-5
D gene: -
CDR3 protein: CASSTFGDRSRQETQYF
CDR3 DNA: TGTGCCAGCAGCACCTTTGGTGACAGAAGCAGACAAGAGACCCAGTACTTC

clone size: few
V gene: TRBV20-1
J gene: TRBJ2-2
D gene: -
CDR3 protein: CSAGIQGTTGELFF
CDR3 DNA: TGCAGCGCGGGGATACAGGGTACCACCGGGGAGCTGTTTTTT

clone size: -
V gene: TRBV20-1
J gene: TRBJ1-2
D gene: -
CDR3 protein: CSANRFPNYGYTF
CDR3 DNA: TGCAGTGCTAACAGATTCCCCAACTATGGCTACACCTTC

clone size: -
V gene: TRBV9
J gene: TRBJ1-2
D gene: -
CDR3 protein: CASSVDRAEIYGYTF
CDR3 DNA: TGTGCCAGCAGCGTAGATAGGGCGGAGATCTATGGCTACACCTTC

clone size: few
V gene: TRBV6-1
J gene: TRBJ1-1
D gene: -
CDR3 protein: CASSVSGDTEAFF
CDR3 DNA: TGTGCCAGCAGTGTATCAGGGGACACTGAAGCTTTCTTT

clone size: -
V gene: TRBV20-1
J gene: TRBJ2-7
D gene: TRBD1
CDR3 protein: CSARSRDRGYEQYF
CDR3 DNA: TGCAGTGCTAGATCCCGGGACAGGGGTTACGAGCAGTACTTC

clone size: many
V gene: TRBV2
J gene: TRBJ2-2
D gene: TRBD1
CDR3 protein: CASSEDWTGAGELFF
CDR3 DNA: TGTGCCAGCAGTGAAGACTGGACAGGGGCCGGGGAGCTGTTTTTT

clone size: -
V gene: TRBV30
J gene: TRBJ2-7
D gene: TRBD2
CDR3 protein: CACQISGSSYEQYF
CDR3 DNA: TGTGCCTGCCAAATTAGCGGGAGCTCCTACGAGCAGTACTTC

clone size: -
V gene: TRBV18
J gene: TRBJ1-5
D gene: -
CDR3 protein: CASSPSRGNQPQHF
CDR3 DNA: TGTGCCAGCTCACCGAGCAGGGGCAATCAGCCCCAGCATTTT

clone size: many
V gene: TRBV4-1
J gene: TRBJ2-4
D gene: TRBD1
CDR3 protein: CASSQEDRVDIQYF
CDR3 DNA: TGCGCCAGCAGCCAAGAGGACAGGGTGGACATTCAGTACTTC

clone size: many
V gene: TRBV12-5
J gene: TRBJ1-5
D gene: -
CDR3 protein: CASGLRGVVNQPQHF
CDR3 DNA: TGTGCTAGTGGTTTGCGGGGGGTCGTTAATCAGCCCCAGCATTTT

clone size: many
V gene: TRBV10-3
J gene: TRBJ2-1
D gene: -
CDR3 protein: CAISESTPQQVNNEQFF
CDR3 DNA: TGTGCCATCAGTGAGTCGACGCCACAACAGGTGAACAATGAGCAGTTCTTC

clone size: -
V gene: TRBV6-6
J gene: TRBJ2-7
D gene: TRBD2
CDR3 protein: CASSSPLAGVEQYF
CDR3 DNA: TGTGCCAGCAGTTCCCCCCTAGCGGGAGTCGAGCAGTACTTC

clone size: many
V gene: TRBV12-3/TRBV12-4
J gene: TRBJ1-1
D gene: -
CDR3 protein: CASSALGVNTEAFF
CDR3 DNA: TGTGCCAGCAGTGCCCTCGGAGTTAACACTGAAGCTTTCTTT

clone size: many
V gene: TRBV10-3
J gene: TRBJ1-1
D gene: -
CDR3 protein: CAISNSNTENTEAFF
CDR3 DNA: TGTGCCATCAGTAATTCCAACACGGAGAACACTGAAGCTTTCTTT

clone size: -
V gene: TRBV20-1
J gene: TRBJ1-2
D gene: -
CDR3 protein: CSARGGKVNGYTF
CDR3 DNA: TGCAGTGCTAGGGGGGGGAAGGTGAATGGCTACACCTTC

clone size: few
V gene: TRBV18
J gene: TRBJ2-3
D gene: -
CDR3 protein: CASSQIPLRSTDTQYF
CDR3 DNA: TGTGCCAGCTCACAGATTCCACTCAGGTCCACAGATACGCAGTATTTT

clone size: few
V gene: TRBV10-3
J gene: TRBJ2-5
D gene: TRBD2
CDR3 protein: CAISGGLANEETQYF
CDR3 DNA: TGTGCCATCAGTGGAGGACTAGCGAACGAAGAGACCCAGTACTTC

clone size: many
V gene: TRBV6-1
J gene: TRBJ2-1
D gene: TRBD2
CDR3 protein: CASRGLALGEQFF
CDR3 DNA: TGTGCCAGCAGGGGACTAGCGTTGGGTGAGCAGTTCTTC

clone size: -
V gene: TRBV6-1
J gene: TRBJ2-1
D gene: -
CDR3 protein: CASSRGDKNYNEQFF
CDR3 DNA: TGTGCCAGCAGCAGGGGGGACAAAAACTACAATGAGCAGTTCTTC

clone size: many
V gene: TRBV19
J gene: TRBJ2-3
D gene: TRBD1
CDR3 protein: CASTRDRVKTDTQYF
CDR3 DNA: TGTGCCAGTACCCGGGACAGGGTTAAGACAGATACGCAGTATTTT

clone size: -
V gene: TRBV2
J gene: TRBJ1-1
D gene: TRBD1
CDR3 protein: CASSEGAGGSRAFF
CDR3 DNA: TGTGCCAGCAGTGAAGGGGCAGGGGGCTCCCGAGCTTTCTTT

clone size: -
V gene: TRBV4-1
J gene: TRBJ1-2
D gene: -
CDR3 protein: CASSHPLRGGYTF
CDR3 DNA: TGCGCCAGCAGCCACCCCCTACGGGGCGGCTACACCTTC

clone size: few
V gene: TRBV29-1
J gene: TRBJ2-7
D gene: TRBD1
CDR3 protein: CSVERTGAYEQYF
CDR3 DNA: TGCAGCGTTGAGAGGACAGGGGCCTACGAGCAGTACTTC

clone size: many
V gene: TRBV19
J gene: TRBJ2-4
D gene: TRBD1
CDR3 protein: CASSTRDRVTPKNIQYF
CDR3 DNA: TGTGCCAGTAGTACCCGGGACAGGGTAACACCCAAAAACATTCAGTACTTC

clone size: few
V gene: TRBV2
J gene: TRBJ2-2
D gene: -
CDR3 protein: CASLGRLTGELFF
CDR3 DNA: TGTGCCAGCTTGGGACGACTCACCGGGGAGCTGTTTTTT

clone size: many
V gene: TRBV6-5
J gene: TRBJ1-1
D gene: TRBD1
CDR3 protein: CASWDRGRDEAFF
CDR3 DNA: TGTGCCAGTTGGGACAGGGGGCGAGATGAAGCTTTCTTT

clone size: many
V gene: TRBV12-3/TRBV12-4
J gene: TRBJ1-1
D gene: TRBD1
CDR3 protein: CASSLPAGGEGGTEAFF
CDR3 DNA: TGTGCCAGCAGTCTCCCCGCAGGGGGCGAGGGAGGCACTGAAGCTTTCTTT

clone size: -
V gene: TRBV3-1
J gene: TRBJ2-1
D gene: TRBD2
CDR3 protein: CASSPTVRAGGEQFF
CDR3 DNA: TGTGCCAGCAGCCCTACGGTGAGAGCGGGAGGAGAGCAGTTCTTC

clone size: many
V gene: TRBV29-1
J gene: TRBJ1-1
D gene: -
CDR3 protein: CSGTDPNTEAFF
CDR3 DNA: TGCAGCGGGACAGATCCGAACACTGAAGCTTTCTTT

clone size: few
V gene: TRBV11-1
J gene: TRBJ2-2
D gene: TRBD1
CDR3 protein: CASTLERTGEDTGELFF
CDR3 DNA: TGTGCCAGCACCCTAGAAAGGACAGGGGAGGACACCGGGGAGCTGTTTTTT

clone size: -
V gene: TRBV10-3
J gene: TRBJ2-7
D gene: TRBD2
CDR3 protein: CAISNPERGDPGEQYF
CDR3 DNA: TGTGCCATCAGCAACCCAGAGCGGGGGGACCCAGGAGAGCAGTACTTC

clone size: many
V gene: TRBV12-3/TRBV12-4
J gene: TRBJ2-1
D gene: -
CDR3 protein: CASTRGQRANEQFF
CDR3 DNA: TGTGCCAGCACCCGGGGCCAGCGTGCTAATGAGCAGTTCTTC

clone size: many
V gene: TRBV7-9
J gene: TRBJ1-2
D gene: -
CDR3 protein: CASSLLQQIEVNGYTF
CDR3 DNA: TGTGCCAGCAGCTTACTACAACAGATCGAGGTGAATGGCTACACCTTC

clone size: many
V gene: TRBV11-1
J gene: TRBJ2-1
D gene: TRBD2
CDR3 protein: CASSPRSSGKNEQFF
CDR3 DNA: TGTGCCAGCAGCCCCCGTTCTAGCGGGAAGAATGAGCAGTTCTTC

clone size: many
V gene: TRBV4-2
J gene: TRBJ2-7
D gene: TRBD2
CDR3 protein: CASSHLLAGGDYEQYF
CDR3 DNA: TGTGCCAGCAGCCATCTACTAGCGGGAGGGGACTACGAGCAGTACTTC

clone size: many
V gene: TRBV29-1
J gene: TRBJ2-1
D gene: TRBD2
CDR3 protein: CSVGGRAYNEQFF
CDR3 DNA: TGCAGCGTTGGCGGGAGGGCCTACAATGAGCAGTTCTTC

clone size: few
V gene: TRBV28
J gene: TRBJ1-5
D gene: TRBD1
CDR3 protein: CASRTRTGGLGQPQHF
CDR3 DNA: TGTGCCAGCCGGACCCGAACAGGGGGCTTGGGGCAGCCCCAGCATTTT

clone size: many
V gene: TRBV7-6
J gene: TRBJ2-7
D gene: TRBD1
CDR3 protein: CASSRDRAGPYEQYF
CDR3 DNA: TGTGCCAGCAGCAGAGACAGGGCTGGCCCCTACGAGCAGTACTTC

clone size: many
V gene: TRBV28
J gene: TRBJ1-3
D gene: -
CDR3 protein: CASSLITDRPFSGNTIYF
CDR3 DNA: TGTGCCAGCAGTTTAATTACGGACAGACCTTTCTCTGGAAACACCATATATTTT

clone size: many
V gene: TRBV5-1
J gene: TRBJ1-1
D gene: -
CDR3 protein: CASSLAEGGGSEAFF
CDR3 DNA: TGCGCCAGCAGCTTGGCCGAAGGAGGAGGATCTGAAGCTTTCTTT

clone size: few
V gene: TRBV28
J gene: TRBJ1-1
D gene: -
CDR3 protein: CASTRRGGKYTEAFF
CDR3 DNA: TGTGCCAGCACCCGCCGGGGGGGAAAGTACACTGAAGCTTTCTTT

clone size: many
V gene: TRBV7-9
J gene: TRBJ1-3
D gene: -
CDR3 protein: CASSLAVSGNTIYF
CDR3 DNA: TGTGCCAGCAGCTTAGCAGTTTCTGGAAACACCATATATTTT

clone size: many
V gene: TRBV5-1
J gene: TRBJ2-5
D gene: -
CDR3 protein: CASSRDGGRGETQYF
CDR3 DNA: TGCGCCAGCAGCCGAGATGGGGGGCGCGGAGAGACCCAGTACTTC

clone size: many
V gene: TRBV5-1
J gene: TRBJ1-3
D gene: TRBD1
CDR3 protein: CASSLDYRGIAGNTIYF
CDR3 DNA: TGCGCCAGCAGCTTGGACTACAGGGGGATAGCAGGAAACACCATATATTTT

clone size: -
V gene: TRBV12-3/TRBV12-4
J gene: TRBJ1-1
D gene: TRBD1
CDR3 protein: CASSFTGGGGTEAFF
CDR3 DNA: TGTGCCAGCAGTTTTACAGGGGGAGGAGGAACTGAAGCTTTCTTT

clone size: -
V gene: TRBV23-1
J gene: TRBJ2-1
D gene: TRBD2
CDR3 protein: CASTEGLAGSNEQFF
CDR3 DNA: TGCGCCAGCACCGAGGGACTAGCGGGGTCCAATGAGCAGTTCTTC

clone size: -
V gene: TRBV5-6
J gene: TRBJ2-3
D gene: -
CDR3 protein: CASSLEARYGDTQYF
CDR3 DNA: TGTGCCAGCAGCTTGGAGGCGCGTTATGGAGATACGCAGTATTTT

clone size: many
V gene: TRBV19
J gene: TRBJ1-1
D gene: -
CDR3 protein: CASSKTGMNTEAFF
CDR3 DNA: TGTGCCAGTAGTAAAACAGGGATGAACACTGAAGCTTTCTTT

clone size: -
V gene: TRBV12-3/TRBV12-4
J gene: TRBJ2-7
D gene: TRBD2
CDR3 protein: CASSSGLAGGRASYEQYF
CDR3 DNA: TGTGCCAGCAGTTCCGGACTAGCGGGAGGAAGGGCCTCCTACGAGCAGTACTTC

clone size: few
V gene: TRBV9
J gene: TRBJ1-1
D gene: -
CDR3 protein: CASGAGDHMNTEAFF
CDR3 DNA: TGTGCCAGCGGGGCGGGAGACCACATGAACACTGAAGCTTTCTTT

clone size: few
V gene: TRBV4-1
J gene: TRBJ1-3
D gene: -
CDR3 protein: CASSQDRGAGNTIYF
CDR3 DNA: TGCGCCAGCAGCCAAGACAGGGGAGCTGGAAACACCATATATTTT